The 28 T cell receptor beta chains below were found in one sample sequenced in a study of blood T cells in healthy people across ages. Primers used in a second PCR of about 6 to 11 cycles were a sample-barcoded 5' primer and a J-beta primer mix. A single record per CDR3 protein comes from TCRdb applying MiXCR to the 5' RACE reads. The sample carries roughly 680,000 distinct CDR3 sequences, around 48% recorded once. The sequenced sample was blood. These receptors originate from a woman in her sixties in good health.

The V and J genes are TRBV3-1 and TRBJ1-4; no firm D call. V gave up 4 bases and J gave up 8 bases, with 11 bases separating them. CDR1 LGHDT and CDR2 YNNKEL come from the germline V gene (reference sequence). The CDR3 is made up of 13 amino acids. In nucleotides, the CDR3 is TGTGCCAGCAGCCTTCATGAGGGAGAAAAACTGTTTTTT. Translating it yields CASSLHEGEKLFF.

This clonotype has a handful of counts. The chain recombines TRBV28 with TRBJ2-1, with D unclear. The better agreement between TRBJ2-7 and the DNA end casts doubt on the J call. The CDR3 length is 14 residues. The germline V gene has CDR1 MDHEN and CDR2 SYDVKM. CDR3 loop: CASSVSPSYNEQYF. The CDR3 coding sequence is TGTGCCAGCAGTGTAAGTCCCTCCTACAATGAGCAGTACTTC.

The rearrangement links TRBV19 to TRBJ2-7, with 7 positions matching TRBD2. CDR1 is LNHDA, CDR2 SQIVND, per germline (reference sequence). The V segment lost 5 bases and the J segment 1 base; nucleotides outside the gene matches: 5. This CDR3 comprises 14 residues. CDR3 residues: CASSRGRESYEQYF. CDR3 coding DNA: TGTGCCAGTAGTCGGGGGAGGGAATCCTACGAGCAGTACTTC.

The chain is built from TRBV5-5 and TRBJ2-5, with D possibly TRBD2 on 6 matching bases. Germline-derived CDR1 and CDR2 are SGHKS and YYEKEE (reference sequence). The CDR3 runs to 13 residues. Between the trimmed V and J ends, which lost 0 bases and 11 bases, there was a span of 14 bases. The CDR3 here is CASSLEVAAEQYF. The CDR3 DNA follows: TGTGCCAGCAGCTTGGAGGTAGCGGCAGAGCAGTACTTC. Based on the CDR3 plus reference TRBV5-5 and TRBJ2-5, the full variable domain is DAGVTQSPTHLIKTRGQQVTLRCSPISGHKSVSWYQQVLGQGPQFIFQYYEKEERGRGNFPDRFSARQFPNYSSELNVNALLLGDSALYLCASSLEVAAEQYFGPGTRLLVL.

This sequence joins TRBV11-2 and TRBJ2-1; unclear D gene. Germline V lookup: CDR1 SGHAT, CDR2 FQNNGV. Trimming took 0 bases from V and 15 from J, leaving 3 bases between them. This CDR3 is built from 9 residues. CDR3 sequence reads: CASSLDSFF. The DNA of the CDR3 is TGTGCCAGCAGCTTAGATTCGTTCTTC.

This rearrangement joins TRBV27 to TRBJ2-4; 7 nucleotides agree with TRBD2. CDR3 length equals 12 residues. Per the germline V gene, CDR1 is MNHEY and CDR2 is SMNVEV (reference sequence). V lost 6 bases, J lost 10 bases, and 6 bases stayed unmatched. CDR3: CASRRPGGIQYF. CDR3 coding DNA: TGTGCCAGCAGGAGACCGGGGGGAATTCAGTACTTC.

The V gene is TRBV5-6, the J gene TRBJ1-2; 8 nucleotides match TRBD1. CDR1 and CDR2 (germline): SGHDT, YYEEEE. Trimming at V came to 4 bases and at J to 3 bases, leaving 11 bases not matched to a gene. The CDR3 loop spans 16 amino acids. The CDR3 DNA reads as TGTGCCAGCAGCCAATTCGACAGGGGAGGGGACTATGGCTACACCTTC. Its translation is CASSQFDRGGDYGYTF. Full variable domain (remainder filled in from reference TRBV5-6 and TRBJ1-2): DAGVTQSPTHLIKTRGQQVTLRCSPKSGHDTVSWYQQALGQGPQFIFQYYEEEERQRGNFPDRFSGHQFPNYSSELNVNALLLGDSALYLCASSQFDRGGDYGYTFGSGTRLTVV.

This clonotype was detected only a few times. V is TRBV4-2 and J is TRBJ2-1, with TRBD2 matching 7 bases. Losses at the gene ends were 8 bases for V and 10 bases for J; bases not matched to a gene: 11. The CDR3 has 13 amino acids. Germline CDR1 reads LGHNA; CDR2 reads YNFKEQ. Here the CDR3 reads CASSNSLAVEQFF. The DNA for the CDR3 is TGTGCCAGCTCCAACTCCCTAGCGGTAGAGCAGTTCTTC.

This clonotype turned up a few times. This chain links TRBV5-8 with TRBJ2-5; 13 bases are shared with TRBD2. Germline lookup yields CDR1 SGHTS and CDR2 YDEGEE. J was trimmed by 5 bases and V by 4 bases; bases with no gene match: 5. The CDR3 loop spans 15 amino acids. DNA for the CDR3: TGTGCCAGCAGCCGCGGGACTAGCGGGACGGAGACCCAGTACTTC. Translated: CASSRGTSGTETQYF.

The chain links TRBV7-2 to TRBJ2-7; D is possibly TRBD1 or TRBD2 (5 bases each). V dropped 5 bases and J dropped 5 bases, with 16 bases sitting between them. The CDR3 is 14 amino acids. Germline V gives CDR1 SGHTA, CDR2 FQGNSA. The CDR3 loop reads CASSPGGGRNEQYF. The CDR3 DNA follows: TGTGCCAGCAGCCCCGGTGGGGGTAGGAACGAGCAGTACTTC.

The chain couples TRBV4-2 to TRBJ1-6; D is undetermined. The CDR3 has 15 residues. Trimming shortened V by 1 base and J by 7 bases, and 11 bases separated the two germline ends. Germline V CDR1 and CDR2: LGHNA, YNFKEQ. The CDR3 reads CASSQAYNQNSPLHF. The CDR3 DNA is TGTGCCAGCAGCCAAGCTTACAACCAAAATTCACCCCTCCACTTT.

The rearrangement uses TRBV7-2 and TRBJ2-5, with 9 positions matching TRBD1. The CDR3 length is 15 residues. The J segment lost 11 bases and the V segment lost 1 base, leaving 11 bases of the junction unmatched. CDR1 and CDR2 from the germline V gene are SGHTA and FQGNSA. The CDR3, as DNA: TGTGCCAGCAGCTTAGATACAGGGGGCTACAATGAGCAGTACTTC. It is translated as CASSLDTGGYNEQYF.

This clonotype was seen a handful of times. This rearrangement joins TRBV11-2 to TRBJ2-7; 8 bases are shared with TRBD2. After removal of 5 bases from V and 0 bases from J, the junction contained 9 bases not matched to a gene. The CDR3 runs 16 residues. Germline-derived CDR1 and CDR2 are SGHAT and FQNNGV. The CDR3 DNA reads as TGTGCCAGCAGCCCGTCGGGAGGGGACTACTCCTACGAGCAGTACTTC. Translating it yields CASSPSGGDYSYEQYF.

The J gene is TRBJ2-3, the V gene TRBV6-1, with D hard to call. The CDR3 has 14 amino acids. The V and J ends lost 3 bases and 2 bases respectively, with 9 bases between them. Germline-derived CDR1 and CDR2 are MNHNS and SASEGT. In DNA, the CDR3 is TGTGCCAGCAGTGACCCTAGACACACAGATACGCAGTATTTT. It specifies CASSDPRHTDTQYF.

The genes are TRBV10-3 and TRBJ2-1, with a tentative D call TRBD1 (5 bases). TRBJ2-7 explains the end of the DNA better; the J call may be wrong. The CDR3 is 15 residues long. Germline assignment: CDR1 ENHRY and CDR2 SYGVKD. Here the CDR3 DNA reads TGTGCCATCAGTGCCTCGGCAGGGATGGTCAATGAGCAGTACTTC. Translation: CAISASAGMVNEQYF.

The DNA for the CDR3 is TGTGCCAGCAGCTTAAGGGCAGCTGAAAAACTGTTTTTT. This translates into CASSLRAAEKLFF. This chain connects TRBV7-8 to TRBJ1-4; unclear D gene. In germline, CDR1 is SGHVS, CDR2 FQNEAQ. CDR3 size: 13 residues. Trimming shortened V by 2 bases and J by 7 bases, and 8 bases separated the two germline ends.

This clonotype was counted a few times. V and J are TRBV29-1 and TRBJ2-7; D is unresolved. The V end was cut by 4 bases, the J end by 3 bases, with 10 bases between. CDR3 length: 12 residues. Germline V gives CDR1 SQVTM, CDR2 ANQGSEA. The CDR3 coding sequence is TGCAGCGTTGTCAAGTCCGGCTACGAGCAGTACTTC. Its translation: CSVVKSGYEQYF.

CDR3 region: CASSENRGSYNEQFF. CDR3 DNA sequence: TGTGCCAGCAGCGAAAACAGGGGGTCCTACAATGAGCAGTTCTTC. The chain links TRBV7-2 to TRBJ2-1; 8 bases fit TRBD1. V dropped 5 bases and J dropped 1; count of bases not matched to a gene: 4. CDR1 and CDR2 (germline): SGHTA, FQGNSA. This CDR3 is built from 15 residues. Variable domain in full (rest from reference TRBV7-2 and TRBJ2-1): GAGVSQSPSNKVTEKGKDVELRCDPISGHTALYWYRQSLGQGLEFLIYFQGNSAPDKSGLPSDRFSAERTGGSVSTLTIQRTQQEDSAVYLCASSENRGSYNEQFFGPGTRLTVL.

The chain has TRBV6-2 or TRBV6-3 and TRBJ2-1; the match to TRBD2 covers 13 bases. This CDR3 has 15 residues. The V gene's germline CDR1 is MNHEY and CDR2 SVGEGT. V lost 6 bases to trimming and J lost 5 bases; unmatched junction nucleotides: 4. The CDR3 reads CASSSLAGGNNEQFF. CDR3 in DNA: TGTGCCAGCAGCTCACTAGCGGGAGGGAACAATGAGCAGTTCTTC.

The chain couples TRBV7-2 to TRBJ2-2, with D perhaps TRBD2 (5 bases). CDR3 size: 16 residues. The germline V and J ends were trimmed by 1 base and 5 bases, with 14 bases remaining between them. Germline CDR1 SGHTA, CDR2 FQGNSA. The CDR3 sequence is CASSLGGSARTGELFF. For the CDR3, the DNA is TGTGCCAGCAGCTTAGGGGGTAGCGCGAGGACCGGGGAGCTGTTTTTT.

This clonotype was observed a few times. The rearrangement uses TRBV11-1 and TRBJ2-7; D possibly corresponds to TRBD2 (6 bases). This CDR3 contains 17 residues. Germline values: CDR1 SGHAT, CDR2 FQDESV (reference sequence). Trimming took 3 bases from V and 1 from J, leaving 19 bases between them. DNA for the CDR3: TGTGCCAGCAGCTTGGATCGGGACTTCAGCCTTTCCTACGAGCAGTACTTC. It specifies CASSLDRDFSLSYEQYF.

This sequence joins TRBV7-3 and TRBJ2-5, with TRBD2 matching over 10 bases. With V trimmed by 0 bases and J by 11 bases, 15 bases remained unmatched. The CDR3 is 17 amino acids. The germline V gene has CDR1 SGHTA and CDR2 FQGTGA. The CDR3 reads CASSLTRASGSRNEQYF. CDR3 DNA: TGTGCCAGCAGCTTAACACGGGCTAGCGGGAGTAGGAATGAGCAGTACTTC.

The CDR3 sequence: CASSAGGSETQYF. The CDR3, as DNA: TGTGCCAGCAGCGCAGGGGGCAGCGAGACCCAGTACTTC. This chain links TRBV28 with TRBJ2-5, with 8 bases that match TRBD1. The CDR3 spans 13 residues. V gave up 6 bases and J gave up 5 bases; unmatched junction bases: 5. Looked up from germline, CDR1 is MDHEN and CDR2 is SYDVKM.

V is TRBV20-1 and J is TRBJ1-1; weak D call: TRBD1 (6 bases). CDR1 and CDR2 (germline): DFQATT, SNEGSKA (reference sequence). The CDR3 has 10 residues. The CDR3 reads CNPRDNEAFF. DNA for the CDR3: TGCAATCCACGGGACAATGAAGCTTTCTTT.

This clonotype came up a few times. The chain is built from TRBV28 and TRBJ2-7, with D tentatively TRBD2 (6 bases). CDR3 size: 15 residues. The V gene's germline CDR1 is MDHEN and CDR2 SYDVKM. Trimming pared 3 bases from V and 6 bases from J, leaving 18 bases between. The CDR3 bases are TGTGCCAGCAGTTTGTTAGGCGGGAAAGCCCTCGAGCAGTACTTC. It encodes CASSLLGGKALEQYF.

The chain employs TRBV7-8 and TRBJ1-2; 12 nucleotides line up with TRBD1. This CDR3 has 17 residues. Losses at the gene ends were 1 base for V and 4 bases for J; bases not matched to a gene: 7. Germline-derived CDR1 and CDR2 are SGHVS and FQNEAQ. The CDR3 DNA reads TGTGCCAGCAGCTTAGTGGGACAGGGGGCTTCTGGCTATGGCTACACCTTC. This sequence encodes CASSLVGQGASGYGYTF.

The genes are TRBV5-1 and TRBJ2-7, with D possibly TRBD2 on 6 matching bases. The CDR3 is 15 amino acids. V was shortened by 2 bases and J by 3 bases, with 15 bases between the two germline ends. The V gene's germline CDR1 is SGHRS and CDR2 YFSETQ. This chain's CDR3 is CASSLEPGVYYEQYF. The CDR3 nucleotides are TGCGCCAGCAGCTTAGAACCGGGAGTATACTACGAGCAGTACTTC. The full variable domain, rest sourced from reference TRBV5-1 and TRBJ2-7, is KAGVTQTPRYLIKTRGQQVTLSCSPISGHRSVSWYQQTPGQGLQFLFEYFSETQRNKGNFPGRFSGRQFSNSRSEMNVSTLELGDSALYLCASSLEPGVYYEQYFGPGTRLTVT.

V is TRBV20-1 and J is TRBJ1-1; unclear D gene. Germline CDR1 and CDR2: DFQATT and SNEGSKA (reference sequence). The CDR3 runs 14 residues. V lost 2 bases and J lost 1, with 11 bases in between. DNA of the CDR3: TGCAGTGCTAGAAAACGGGCGACGAACACTGAAGCTTTCTTT. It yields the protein CSARKRATNTEAFF.